This TCR beta chain was profiled in a study of blood T cell repertoires in COVID-19. Study summary: PBMCs, B-cell-depleted T cells, or T cells provided the cDNA or gDNA that made up the material.

The authors' processing: Estimation of nucleated cell counts was performed using reference gene primer amplification. Sequencing was performed with immunoSEQ multiplex PCR; in TCRdb, only in-frame clones are kept and a portion is missing. The DNA gave D and trimming, while V, J and clone size come from that table. Here the sample spans about 81,000 clones, approximately 85% being singletons. The sequence came from a human donor in a cohort sampled during active COVID-19. Sample: peripheral blood.

CDR3 loop: CATSDSFAGGGTGELFF. The CDR3 nucleotides are TGTGCCACCAGTGATTCGTTTGCGGGAGGCGGCACCGGGGAGCTGTTTTTT. The V gene is TRBV24-1, the J gene TRBJ2-2; 8 positions agree with TRBD2. Germline V CDR1 and CDR2: KGHDR, SFDVKD. The V gene end was trimmed by 2 bases and the J gene end by 4 bases; junction bases not matched to a gene: 8. The CDR3 extends over 17 amino acids.